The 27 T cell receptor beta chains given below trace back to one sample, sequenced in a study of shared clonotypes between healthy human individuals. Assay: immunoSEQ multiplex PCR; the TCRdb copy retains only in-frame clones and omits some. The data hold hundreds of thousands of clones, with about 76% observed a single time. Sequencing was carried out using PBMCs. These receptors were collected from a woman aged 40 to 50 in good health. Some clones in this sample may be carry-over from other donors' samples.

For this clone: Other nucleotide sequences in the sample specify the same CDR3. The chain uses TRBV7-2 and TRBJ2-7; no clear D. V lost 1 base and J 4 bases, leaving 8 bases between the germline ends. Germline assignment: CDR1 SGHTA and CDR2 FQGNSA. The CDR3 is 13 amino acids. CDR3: CASSLGGPYEQYF. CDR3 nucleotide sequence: TGTGCCAGCAGCTTAGGGGGTCCATACGAGCAGTACTTC.

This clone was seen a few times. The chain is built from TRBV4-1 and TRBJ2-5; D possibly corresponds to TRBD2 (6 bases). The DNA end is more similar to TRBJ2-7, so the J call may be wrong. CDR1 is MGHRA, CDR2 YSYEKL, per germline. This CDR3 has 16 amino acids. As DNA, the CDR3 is TGCGCCAGCAGCCCCAAGTCATGGAGGGCAGCGTACGAGCAGTACTTC. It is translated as CASSPKSWRAAYEQYF.

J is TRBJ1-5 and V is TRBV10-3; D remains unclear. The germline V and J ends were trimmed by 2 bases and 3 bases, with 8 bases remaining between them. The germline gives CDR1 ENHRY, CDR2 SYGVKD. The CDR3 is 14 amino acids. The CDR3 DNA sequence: TGTGCCATCAGTGAGGCCCGGGTCAATCAGCCCCAGCATTTT. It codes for CAISEARVNQPQHF.

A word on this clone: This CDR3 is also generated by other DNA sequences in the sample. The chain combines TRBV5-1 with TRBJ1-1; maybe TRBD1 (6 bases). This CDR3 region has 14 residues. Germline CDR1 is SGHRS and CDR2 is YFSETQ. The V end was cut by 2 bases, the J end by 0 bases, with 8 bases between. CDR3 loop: CASSLGGMNTEAFF. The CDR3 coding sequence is TGCGCCAGCAGCTTAGGGGGGATGAACACTGAAGCTTTCTTT.

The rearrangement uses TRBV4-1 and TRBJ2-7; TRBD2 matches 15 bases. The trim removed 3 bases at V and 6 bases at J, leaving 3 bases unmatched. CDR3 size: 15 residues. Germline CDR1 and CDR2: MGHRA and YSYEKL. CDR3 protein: CASSQGLAGGGEQYF. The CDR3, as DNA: TGCGCCAGCAGCCAGGGACTAGCGGGAGGAGGCGAGCAGTACTTC.

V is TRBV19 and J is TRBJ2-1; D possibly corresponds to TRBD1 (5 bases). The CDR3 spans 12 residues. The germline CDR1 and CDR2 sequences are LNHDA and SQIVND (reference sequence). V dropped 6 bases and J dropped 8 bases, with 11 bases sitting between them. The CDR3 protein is CASRTDNHEQFF. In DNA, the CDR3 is TGTGCCAGTAGGACAGACAATCATGAGCAGTTCTTC.

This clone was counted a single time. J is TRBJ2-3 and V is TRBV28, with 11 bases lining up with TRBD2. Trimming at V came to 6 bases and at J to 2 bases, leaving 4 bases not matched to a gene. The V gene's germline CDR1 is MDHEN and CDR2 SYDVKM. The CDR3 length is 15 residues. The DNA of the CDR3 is TGTGCCAGCAGATCGGGACTAGCGGTCACAGATACGCAGTATTTT. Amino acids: CASRSGLAVTDTQYF.

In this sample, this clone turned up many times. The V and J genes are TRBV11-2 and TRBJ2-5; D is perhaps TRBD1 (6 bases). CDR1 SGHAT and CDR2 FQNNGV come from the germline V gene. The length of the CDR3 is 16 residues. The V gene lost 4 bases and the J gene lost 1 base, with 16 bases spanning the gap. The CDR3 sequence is CASSSNSGAPQETQYF. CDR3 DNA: TGTGCCAGCAGCTCAAACTCAGGGGCCCCCCAAGAGACCCAGTACTTC.

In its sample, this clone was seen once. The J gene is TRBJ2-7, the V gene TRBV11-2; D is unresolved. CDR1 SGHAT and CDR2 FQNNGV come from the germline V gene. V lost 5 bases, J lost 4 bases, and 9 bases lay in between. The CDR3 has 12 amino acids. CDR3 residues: CASSDLRYEQYF. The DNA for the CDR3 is TGTGCCAGCAGCGACTTGAGGTACGAGCAGTACTTC.

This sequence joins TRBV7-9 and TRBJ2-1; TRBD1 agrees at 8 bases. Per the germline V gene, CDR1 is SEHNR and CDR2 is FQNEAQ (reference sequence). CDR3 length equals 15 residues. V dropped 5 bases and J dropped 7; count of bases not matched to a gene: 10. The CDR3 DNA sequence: TGTGCCAGCAGCCCGAGGGCCAGGGGGCTAAATGAGCAGTTCTTC. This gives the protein CASSPRARGLNEQFF.

CDR3 nucleotide sequence: TGTGCCAGCTTGGGAGGGGGAGGTGTGAACACTGAAGCTTTCTTT. This translates into CASLGGGGVNTEAFF. The chain couples TRBV7-3 to TRBJ1-1; a possible D gene is TRBD1 (6 bases). Germline values: CDR1 SGHTA, CDR2 FQGTGA. The CDR3 length is 15 residues. V gave up 8 bases and J gave up 0 bases, with 16 bases separating them.

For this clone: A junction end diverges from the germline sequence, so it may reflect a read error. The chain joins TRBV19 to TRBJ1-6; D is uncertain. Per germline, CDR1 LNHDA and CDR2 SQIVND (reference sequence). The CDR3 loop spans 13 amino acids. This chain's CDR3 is CASSNAGNPPLHF. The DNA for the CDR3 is TGTGCCAGTAGTAATGCGGGTAATCCACCCCTCCACTTT.

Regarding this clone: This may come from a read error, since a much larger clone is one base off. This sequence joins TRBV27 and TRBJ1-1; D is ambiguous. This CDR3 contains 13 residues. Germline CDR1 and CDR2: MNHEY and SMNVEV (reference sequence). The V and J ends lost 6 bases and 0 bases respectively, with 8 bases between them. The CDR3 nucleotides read TGTGCCAGCAGCTGGGTTCTGAACACTGAAGCTTTCTTT. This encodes CASSWVLNTEAFF.

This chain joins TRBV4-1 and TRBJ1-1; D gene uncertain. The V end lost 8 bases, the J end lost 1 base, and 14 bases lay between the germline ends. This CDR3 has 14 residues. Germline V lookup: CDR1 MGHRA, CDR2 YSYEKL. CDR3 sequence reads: CASCEAAGNTEAFF. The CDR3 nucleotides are TGCGCCAGCTGTGAAGCAGCGGGGAACACTGAAGCTTTCTTT.

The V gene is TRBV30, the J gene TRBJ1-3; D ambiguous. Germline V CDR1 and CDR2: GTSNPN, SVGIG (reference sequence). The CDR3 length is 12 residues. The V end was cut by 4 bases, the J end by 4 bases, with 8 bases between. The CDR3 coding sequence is TGTGCCTGGAACAGTGGCGGAAACACCATATATTTT. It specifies CAWNSGGNTIYF.

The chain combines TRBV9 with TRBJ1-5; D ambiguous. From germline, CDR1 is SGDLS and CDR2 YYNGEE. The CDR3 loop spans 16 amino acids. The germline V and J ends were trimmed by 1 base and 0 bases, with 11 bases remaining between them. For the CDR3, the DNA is TGTGCCAGCAGCGTAAAGGCCTTCTATAGCAATCAGCCCCAGCATTTT. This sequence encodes CASSVKAFYSNQPQHF. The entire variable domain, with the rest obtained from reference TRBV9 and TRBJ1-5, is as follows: DSGVTQTPKHLITATGQRVTLRCSPRSGDLSVYWYQQSLDQGLQFLIQYYNGEERAKGNILERFSAQQFPDLHSELNLSSLELGDSALYFCASSVKAFYSNQPQHFGDGTRLSIL.

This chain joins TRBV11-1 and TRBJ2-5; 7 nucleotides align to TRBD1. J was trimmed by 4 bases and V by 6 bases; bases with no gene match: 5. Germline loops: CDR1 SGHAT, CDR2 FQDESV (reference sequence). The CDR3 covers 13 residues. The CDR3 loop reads CASSQGVRETQYF. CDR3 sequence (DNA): TGTGCCAGCAGTCAGGGGGTGAGAGAGACCCAGTACTTC. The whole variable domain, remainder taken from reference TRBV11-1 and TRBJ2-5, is EAEVAQSPRYKITEKSQAVAFWCDPISGHATLYWYRQILGQGPELLVQFQDESVVDDSQLPKDRFSAERLKGVDSTLKIQPAELGDSAMYLCASSQGVRETQYFGPGTRLLVL.

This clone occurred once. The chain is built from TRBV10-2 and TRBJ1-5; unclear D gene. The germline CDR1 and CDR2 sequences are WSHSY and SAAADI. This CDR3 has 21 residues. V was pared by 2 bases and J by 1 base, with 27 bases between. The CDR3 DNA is TGCGCCAGCAGTGAGGAGTCGGCGGCAGCGAACCCCCTGGTAAGCAATCAGCCCCAGCATTTT. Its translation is CASSEESAAANPLVSNQPQHF.

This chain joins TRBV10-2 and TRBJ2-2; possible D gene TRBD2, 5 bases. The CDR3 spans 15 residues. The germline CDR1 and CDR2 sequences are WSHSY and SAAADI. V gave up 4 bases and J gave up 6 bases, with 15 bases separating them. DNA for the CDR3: TGCGCCAGCAGTGTGTTGGGAGTAGGCGCCGGGGAGCTGTTTTTT. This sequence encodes CASSVLGVGAGELFF.

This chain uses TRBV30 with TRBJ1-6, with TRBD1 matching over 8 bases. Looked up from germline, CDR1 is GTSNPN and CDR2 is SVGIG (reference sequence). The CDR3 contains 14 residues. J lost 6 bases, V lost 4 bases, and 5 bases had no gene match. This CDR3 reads CAWTTGEFNSPLHF. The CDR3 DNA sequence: TGTGCCTGGACGACAGGGGAGTTTAATTCACCCCTCCACTTT.

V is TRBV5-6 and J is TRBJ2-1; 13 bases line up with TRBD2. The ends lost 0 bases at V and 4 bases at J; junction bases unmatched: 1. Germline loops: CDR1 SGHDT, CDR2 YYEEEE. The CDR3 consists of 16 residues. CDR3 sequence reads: CASSLGLAGGYNEQFF. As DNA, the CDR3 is TGTGCCAGCAGCTTGGGACTAGCGGGAGGATACAATGAGCAGTTCTTC.

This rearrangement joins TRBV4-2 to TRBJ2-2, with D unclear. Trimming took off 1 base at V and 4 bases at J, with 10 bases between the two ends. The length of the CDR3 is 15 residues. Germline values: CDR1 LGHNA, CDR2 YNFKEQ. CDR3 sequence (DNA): TGTGCCAGCAGCCAAGTAACAGCCTTCACCGGGGAGCTGTTTTTT. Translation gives CASSQVTAFTGELFF.

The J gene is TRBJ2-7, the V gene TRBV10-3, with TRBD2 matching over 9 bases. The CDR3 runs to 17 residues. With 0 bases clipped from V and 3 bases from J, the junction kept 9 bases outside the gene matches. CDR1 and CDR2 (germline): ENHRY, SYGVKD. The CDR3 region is CAISESRSSGKIYEQYF. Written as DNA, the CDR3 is TGTGCCATCAGTGAGTCGAGATCTAGCGGGAAAATCTACGAGCAGTACTTC.

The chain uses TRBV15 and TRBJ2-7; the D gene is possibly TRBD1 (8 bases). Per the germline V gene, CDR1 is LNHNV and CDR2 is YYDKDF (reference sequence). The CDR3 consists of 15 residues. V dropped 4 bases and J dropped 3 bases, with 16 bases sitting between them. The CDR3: CATSTGQGGIYEQYF. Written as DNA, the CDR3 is TGTGCCACCAGCACCGGACAGGGAGGGATCTACGAGCAGTACTTC.

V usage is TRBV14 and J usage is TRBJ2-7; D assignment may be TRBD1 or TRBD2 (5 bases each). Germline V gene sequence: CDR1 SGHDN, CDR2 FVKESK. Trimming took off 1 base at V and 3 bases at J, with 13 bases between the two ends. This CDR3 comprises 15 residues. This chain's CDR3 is CASSQGSGTSYEQYF. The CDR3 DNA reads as TGTGCCAGCAGCCAAGGGTCCGGGACCAGCTACGAGCAGTACTTC.

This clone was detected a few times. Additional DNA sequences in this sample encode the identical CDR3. CDR3 nucleotides: TGTGCCAGCAGTGAGCAGGGACTAGCGGTTTACGAGCAGTACTTC. As protein: CASSEQGLAVYEQYF. The rearrangement links TRBV6-1 to TRBJ2-7; 11 nucleotides agree with TRBD2. Per germline, CDR1 MNHNS and CDR2 SASEGT. The CDR3 has 15 residues. J lost 4 bases, V lost 3 bases, and 5 bases had no gene match.

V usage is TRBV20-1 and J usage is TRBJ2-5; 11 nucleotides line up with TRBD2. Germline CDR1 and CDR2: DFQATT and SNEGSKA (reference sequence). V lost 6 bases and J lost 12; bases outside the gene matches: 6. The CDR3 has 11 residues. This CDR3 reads CSANIAGGEYF. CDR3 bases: TGCAGTGCCAACATAGCGGGAGGGGAGTACTTC.